This is a list of T cell receptor beta chains from one sample in a study of CD8+ T cells in alopecia areata. Measured with immunoSEQ multiplex PCR; TCRdb has only the in-frame clones, and not every one. The profile covers approximately 58,000 clones, with 44% appearing a single time and approximately 50% taken by the ten largest. The sequencing input was NKG2D-low CD8+ T cells sorted from blood. These receptors were taken from a human donor with alopecia areata. The CDR3 runs from the conserved cysteine through the conserved F or W. The D gene is left open where the match is weak. The size field is filled for only some rows; it gives once, few, many or a size class.

V	D	J	size	CDR3	DNA
TRBV28	NA	TRBJ2-1	NA	CASSYRANEQFF	TGTGCCAGCAGCTATAGGGCGAATGAGCAGTTCTTC
TRBV9	NA	TRBJ1-1	NA	CASSQGRAVKDTEAFF	TGTGCCAGCAGCCAGGGGAGGGCGGTCAAGGACACTGAAGCTTTCTTT
TRBV29-1	NA	TRBJ2-2	few	CSVIFTATVGPGELFF	TGCAGCGTTATCTTTACAGCCACTGTGGGTCCCGGGGAGCTGTTTTTT
TRBV23-1	NA	TRBJ2-4	many	CASSRGIPNIQYF	TGCGCCAGCAGTCGCGGTATCCCAAACATTCAGTACTTC
TRBV19	NA	TRBJ2-1	NA	CASSIVPDSWQFF	TGTGCCAGTAGTATAGTACCAGATTCATGGCAGTTCTTC
TRBV14	NA	TRBJ2-3	few	CASSQDLLEAHTDTQYF	TGTGCCAGCAGCCAAGATCTACTAGAAGCGCACACAGATACGCAGTATTTT
TRBV7-2	TRBD1	TRBJ2-7	NA	CASSVDRSSYEQYF	TGTGCCAGCAGCGTGGACAGGAGCTCCTACGAGCAGTACTTC
TRBV23-1	NA	TRBJ2-7	NA	CASSRLLGQYF	TGCGCCAGCAGCCGACTGTTAGGGCAGTACTTC
TRBV7-2	TRBD2	TRBJ2-7	NA	CASSFLLAGIDEQYF	TGTGCCAGCAGCTTTCTGCTAGCGGGGATCGACGAGCAGTACTTC
TRBV29-1	NA	TRBJ1-2	NA	CSVPQAERGYGYTF	TGCAGCGTCCCCCAGGCAGAACGGGGGTATGGCTACACCTTC
TRBV29-1	NA	TRBJ1-4	few	CSVEGQGRNEKLFF	TGCAGCGTTGAGGGGCAGGGCAGAAATGAAAAACTGTTTTTT
TRBV29-1	NA	TRBJ2-2	few	CSVVSWGGELFF	TGCAGCGTTGTCAGCTGGGGCGGGGAGCTGTTTTTT
TRBV30	NA	TRBJ1-5	NA	CAWSSDSNQPQHF	TGTGCCTGGAGTTCAGATAGCAATCAGCCCCAGCATTTT
TRBV15	NA	TRBJ2-6	NA	CATSTSDREDGANVLTF	TGTGCCACCAGCACTTCTGACAGGGAGGATGGGGCCAACGTCCTGACTTTC
TRBV13	NA	TRBJ1-2	NA	CASKGLPYGYTF	TGTGCCAGCAAGGGCCTGCCTTATGGCTACACCTTC
TRBV14	NA	TRBJ1-5	few	CASTQDGDNQPQHF	TGTGCCAGCACCCAAGACGGGGATAATCAGCCCCAGCATTTT
TRBV4-1	TRBD2	TRBJ2-7	NA	CASSQAPLATYEQYF	TGCGCCAGCAGCCAAGCCCCACTAGCGACCTACGAGCAGTACTTC
TRBV9	NA	TRBJ2-5	few	CASSVENGGPRETQYF	TGTGCCAGCAGCGTAGAAAACGGGGGGCCACGGGAGACCCAGTACTTC
TRBV29-1	TRBD1	TRBJ1-2	NA	CSAYLPGQGAETF	TGCAGCGCCTACCTACCGGGACAGGGGGCGGAGACCTTC
TRBV14	NA	TRBJ1-2	few	CASSQTDRSSGGYTF	TGTGCCAGCAGCCAGACAGACAGGAGCTCGGGCGGCTACACCTTC
TRBV30	TRBD2	TRBJ2-7	NA	CAWSAGGYEQYF	TGTGCCTGGAGTGCGGGAGGGTACGAGCAGTACTTC